In its sample, the clone carrying this TCR beta chain was seen a few times. Its target is not known. This entry is derived from a study of T cell responses to AZD1222 COVID-19 vaccine. About the research overall: Samples with a second dose at about 4 or about 12 weeks were pooled together. Findings of the study overall: Reports say nearly half of spike-specific TCRs go after unmutated variant regions. Sampling that yielded the repertoires occurred only after the peak T cell response.

Assay: immunoSEQ multiplex PCR; the TCRdb copy retains only in-frame clones and omits some. This table holds about 150,000 clones, about nine tenths found once. This sample comprised peripheral blood, obtained on day 0 of AZD1222 vaccination. The sequence was obtained from an adult in good health.

CDR3 amino acids: CASSLSKGKTDTQYF. As DNA, the CDR3 is TGCGCCAGCAGCTTATCTAAGGGCAAGACAGATACGCAGTATTTT. This chain uses TRBV5-1 with TRBJ2-3, with no clear D. V gave up 2 bases and J gave up 3 bases, with 13 bases separating them. CDR1 is SGHRS, CDR2 YFSETQ, per germline. This CDR3 region has 15 residues.